This T cell receptor (beta chain) was documented in a study of T cell repertoires in cytomegalovirus infection. Study as a whole: As its CMV epitopes, the study selected recently identified HLA-C-restricted and well-studied HLA-B-restricted targets. Study-wide points: Carriers of CMV plus the relevant HLA were identified by cumulative public TCR beta family frequency.

Germline values: CDR1 LNHDA, CDR2 SQIVND (reference sequence). With V trimmed by 4 bases and J by 14 bases, 10 bases remained unmatched. The CDR3 contains 13 residues. This clonotype was seen a handful of times. Its antigen is as yet unknown. TCRdb passed the reads through MiXCR, listing each CDR3 protein once. This sample carries some 480,000 distinct CDR3 sequences, 30% to 40% of them seen once, and the ten largest clones take 17%. The TCR comes from a human donor in good health (CMV status not recorded). Some clones in this sample may be carry-over from other donors' samples. Material: cultured PBMCs, obtained from culture after CMV antigen stimulation. The V gene is TRBV19, the J gene TRBJ1-4; TRBD1 matches 7 bases. CDR3 sequence reads: CASSKRQGGFLFF. CDR3 nucleotides: TGTGCCAGTAGTAAGCGACAGGGAGGTTTTCTGTTTTTT.